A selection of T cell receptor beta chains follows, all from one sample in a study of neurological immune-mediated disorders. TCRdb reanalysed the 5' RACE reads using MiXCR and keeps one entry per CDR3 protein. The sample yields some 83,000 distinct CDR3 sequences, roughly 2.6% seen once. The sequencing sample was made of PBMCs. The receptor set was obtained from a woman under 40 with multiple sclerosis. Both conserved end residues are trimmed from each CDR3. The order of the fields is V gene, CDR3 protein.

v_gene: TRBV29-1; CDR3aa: SVGGSLRGELF
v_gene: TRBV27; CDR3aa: ASGPDGTQETQY
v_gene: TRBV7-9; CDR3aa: ASSGPLAGQETQY
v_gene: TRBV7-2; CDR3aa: ASSQGAQETQY
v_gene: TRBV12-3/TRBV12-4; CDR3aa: ASSGLAGPSYNEQF
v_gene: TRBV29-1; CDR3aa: SVQGLAGKNEQF
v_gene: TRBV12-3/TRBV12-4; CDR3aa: ASRGQGSTVTEAF
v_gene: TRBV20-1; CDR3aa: SALGTLGTEAF
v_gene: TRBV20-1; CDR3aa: SALRDGETYEQY
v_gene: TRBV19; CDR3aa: ASTSDSHRNTGEMF
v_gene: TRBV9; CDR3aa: ASSASGSQGETQY
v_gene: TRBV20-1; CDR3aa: SAQTSSPNEQF
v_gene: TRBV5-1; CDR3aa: ASSFSAGVVETQY
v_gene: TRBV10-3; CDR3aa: AISRLEDSSYGYT
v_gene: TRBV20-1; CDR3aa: SPQREGHEQF
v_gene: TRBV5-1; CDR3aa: ASSLPERGNTEAF
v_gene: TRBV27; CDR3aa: ASSPNGGTNEKLF
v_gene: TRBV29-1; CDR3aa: SSGTGAGGEQF
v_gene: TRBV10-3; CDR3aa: AISGGGTSGSYEQF
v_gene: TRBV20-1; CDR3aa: SASWDTQY
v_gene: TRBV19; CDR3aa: ASTGDRGANTIY
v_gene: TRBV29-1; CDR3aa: SVGPDYGYT
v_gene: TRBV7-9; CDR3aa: ASSLASGSEETQY
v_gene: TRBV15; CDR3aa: ATSRDSEDSNIGANVLT
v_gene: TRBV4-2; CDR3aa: ASSPTPGFSSYNEQF